This T cell receptor (beta chain) was captured in a study of blood T cells in healthy people across ages. Notes on the study in general: The donors' CMV status was not determined, possibly confounding changes in expanded clonotypes.

The CDR3 has 12 amino acids. Germline assignment: CDR1 DFQATT and CDR2 SNEGSKA (reference sequence). V was trimmed by 3 bases and J by 5 bases, leaving 10 bases between them. For the second PCR, which ran for about 6 to 11 cycles, a sample-barcoded 5' primer and a J-beta primer mix were used. Each CDR3 protein is one row after TCRdb ran MiXCR on the 5' RACE reads. The table shows approximately 730,000 distinct CDR3 sequences, with 35% to 45% occurring only once. This clonotype was seen only a few times. As yet, its antigen is unknown. Sequenced sample: blood. The chain carries TRBV20-1 and TRBJ1-2, with D hard to call. This TCR was recovered from a woman in her fifties or sixties in good health. The chain's CDR3 is CSASKTFYGYTF. In DNA form, the CDR3 reads TGCAGTGCTAGTAAGACGTTTTATGGCTACACCTTC.